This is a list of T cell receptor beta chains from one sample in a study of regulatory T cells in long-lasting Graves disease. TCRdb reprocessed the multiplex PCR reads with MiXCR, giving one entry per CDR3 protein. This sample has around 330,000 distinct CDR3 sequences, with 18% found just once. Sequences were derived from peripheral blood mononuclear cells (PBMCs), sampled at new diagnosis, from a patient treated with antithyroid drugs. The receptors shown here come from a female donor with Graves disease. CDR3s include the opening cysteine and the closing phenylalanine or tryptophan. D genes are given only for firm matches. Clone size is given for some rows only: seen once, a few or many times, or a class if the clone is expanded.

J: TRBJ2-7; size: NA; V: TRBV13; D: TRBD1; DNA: TGTGCCAGCAGCTACGGACAGGGCTACGAGCAGTACTTC; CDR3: CASSYGQGYEQYF
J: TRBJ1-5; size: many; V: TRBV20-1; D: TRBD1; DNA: TGCAGTGCTAGGGGACAGGTAGGCAATCAGCCCCAGCATTTT; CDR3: CSARGQVGNQPQHF
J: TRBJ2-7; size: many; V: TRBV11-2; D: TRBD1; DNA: TGTGCCAGCAGCTTAGGCAGGGGGCAGATACAGTACTTC; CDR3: CASSLGRGQIQYF
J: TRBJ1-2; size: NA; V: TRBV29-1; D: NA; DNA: TGCAGCGTTAAAGGACGGCCCGGGGTAGGCTACACCTTC; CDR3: CSVKGRPGVGYTF
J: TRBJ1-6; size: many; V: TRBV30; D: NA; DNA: TGTGCCTGGAGTTCGAATTCACCCCTCCACTTT; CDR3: CAWSSNSPLHF
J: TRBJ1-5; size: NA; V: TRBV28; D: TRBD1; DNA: TGTGCCCACCAGGACAGGGCGGAGATCACCCAGCCCCAGCATTTT; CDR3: CAHQDRAEITQPQHF
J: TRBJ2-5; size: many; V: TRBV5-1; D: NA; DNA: TGCGCCAGCAGCTTGGCGGTCGGGACCCAAGAGACCCAGTACTTC; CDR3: CASSLAVGTQETQYF
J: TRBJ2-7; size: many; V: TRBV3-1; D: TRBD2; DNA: TGTGCCAGCAGCCAAGATCAGAGCGGGAGGGCCCACGAGCAGTACTTC; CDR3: CASSQDQSGRAHEQYF
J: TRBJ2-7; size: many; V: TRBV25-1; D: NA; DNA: TGTGCCAGCAGTGAGCCCTTCGGCGGTTGGCTGAAGCAGTACTTC; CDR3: CASSEPFGGWLKQYF
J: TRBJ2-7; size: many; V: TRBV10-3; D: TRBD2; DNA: TGTGCCATCAGTATAAGTGGGCTAGGACTAGCGGGAGAAAACTCCTACGAGCAGTACTTC; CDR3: CAISISGLGLAGENSYEQYF
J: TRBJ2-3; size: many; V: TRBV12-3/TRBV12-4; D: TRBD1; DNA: TGTGCCAGCAGTCCAGGGACAGGGGGCAAAGATACGCAGTATTTT; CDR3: CASSPGTGGKDTQYF
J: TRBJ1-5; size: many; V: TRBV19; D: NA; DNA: TGTGCCAGTAGTCCGCAAGCTGGCAAGAGCAATCAGCCCCAGCATTTT; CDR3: CASSPQAGKSNQPQHF
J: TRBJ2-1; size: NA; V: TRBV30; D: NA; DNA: TGTGCCTGGAGTAGGGGACGACCCTACGAGCAGTTCTTC; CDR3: CAWSRGRPYEQFF
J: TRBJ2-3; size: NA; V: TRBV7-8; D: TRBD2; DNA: TGTGCCAGCAGCCTTGGGACTAGCGGTCCTAGCACAGATACGCAGTATTTT; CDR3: CASSLGTSGPSTDTQYF
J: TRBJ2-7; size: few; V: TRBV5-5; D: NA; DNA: TGTGCCAGCAGCTTGCAGTACTACGAGCAGTACTTC; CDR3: CASSLQYYEQYF
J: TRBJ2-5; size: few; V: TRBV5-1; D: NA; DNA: TGCGCCAGCAGCTTGGCCAGGCAGGGTTTGGAGACCCAGTACTTC; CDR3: CASSLARQGLETQYF
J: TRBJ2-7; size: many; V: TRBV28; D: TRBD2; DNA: TGTGCCAGCAGTCCCCCCGGACTAGCGGGAGCCTACGAGCAGTACTTC; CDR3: CASSPPGLAGAYEQYF
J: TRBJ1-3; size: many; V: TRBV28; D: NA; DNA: TGTGCCAGCAGTTTGGGCCCCGTTTGGCGCACCAACTCTGGAAACACCATATATTTT; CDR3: CASSLGPVWRTNSGNTIYF
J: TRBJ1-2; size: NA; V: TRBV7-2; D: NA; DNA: TGTGCCAGCAGCCCTATTATGGGGAACTATGGCTACACCTTC; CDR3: CASSPIMGNYGYTF
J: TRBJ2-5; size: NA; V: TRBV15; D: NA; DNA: TGTGCCACCAGCAGGAACTGGGGGCAGGGTGGTATAGAGACCCAGTACTTC; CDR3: CATSRNWGQGGIETQYF
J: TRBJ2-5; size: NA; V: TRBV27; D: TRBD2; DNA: TGTGCCAGCAGGCAAATGGCTAGCGGATCATACCAAGAGACCCAGTACTTC; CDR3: CASRQMASGSYQETQYF
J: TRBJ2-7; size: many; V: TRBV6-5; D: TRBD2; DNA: TGTGCCAGCAGTTACTCAGACATAGGGACTAGCGGGAGGGGGGGCTACGAGCAGTACTTC; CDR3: CASSYSDIGTSGRGGYEQYF
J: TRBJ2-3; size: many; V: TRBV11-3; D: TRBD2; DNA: TGTGCCAGCAGCCAGCATCAGGCGGGAGGCTTGCCAGATACGCAGTATTTT; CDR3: CASSQHQAGGLPDTQYF
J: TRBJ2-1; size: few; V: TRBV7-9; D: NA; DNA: TGTGCCAGTACGGGGCGCGTGAGGGAGGACTACAATGAGCAGTTCTTC; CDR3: CASTGRVREDYNEQFF
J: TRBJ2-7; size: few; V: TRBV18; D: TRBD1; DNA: TGTGCCAGCTCACTCGGACAGGGGGGGGCCTACGAGCAGTACTTC; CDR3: CASSLGQGGAYEQYF
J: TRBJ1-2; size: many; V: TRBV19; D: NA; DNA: TGTGCCAGTAGCGCCCGGACTGACTATGGCTACACCTTC; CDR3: CASSARTDYGYTF
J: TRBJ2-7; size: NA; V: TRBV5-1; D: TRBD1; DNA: TGCGCCAGCAGCTTGGGGCAACAGGGGGCCGTCTCCTACGAGCAGTACTTC; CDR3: CASSLGQQGAVSYEQYF
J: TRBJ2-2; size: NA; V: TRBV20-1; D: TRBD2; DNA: TGCAGTGCCCCCCCACTCGGGAGGGCGGCCGGGGAGCTGTTTTTT; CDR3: CSAPPLGRAAGELFF
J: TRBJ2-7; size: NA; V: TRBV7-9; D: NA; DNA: TGTGCCAGCAGCTCGCGACTCGGGGAGCAGTACTTC; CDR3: CASSSRLGEQYF
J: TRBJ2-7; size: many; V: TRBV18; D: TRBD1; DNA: TGTGCCAGCTCACCTAGGGACAGTTACGAGCAGTACTTC; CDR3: CASSPRDSYEQYF
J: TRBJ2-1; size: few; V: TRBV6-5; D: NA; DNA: TGTGCCAGCAGTTACGCCTCACTCCTGGACAGTCCTTACTTTTACAATGAGCAGTTCTTC; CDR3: CASSYASLLDSPYFYNEQFF
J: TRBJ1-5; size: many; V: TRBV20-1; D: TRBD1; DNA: TGCAGTGCTAGAGTCCAGGGGGCAGGTCAGCCCCAGCATTTT; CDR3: CSARVQGAGQPQHF
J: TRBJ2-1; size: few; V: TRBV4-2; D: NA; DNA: TGTGCCAGCAGCCAAGAAAGCCCGGTAACCTACAATGAGCAGTTCTTC; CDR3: CASSQESPVTYNEQFF
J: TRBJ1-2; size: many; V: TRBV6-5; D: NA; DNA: TGTGCCAGCAGTTACGATGACCCCCCTAACTATGGCTACACCTTC; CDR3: CASSYDDPPNYGYTF
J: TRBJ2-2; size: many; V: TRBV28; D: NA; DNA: TGTGCCAGCGTAATAAGTCTCGTAGGCGGGGAGCTGTTTTTT; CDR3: CASVISLVGGELFF
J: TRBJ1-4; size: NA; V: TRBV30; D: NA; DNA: TGTGCCTGGAGTGAACAGGGCGAAAGTGAAAAACTGTTTTTT; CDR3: CAWSEQGESEKLFF
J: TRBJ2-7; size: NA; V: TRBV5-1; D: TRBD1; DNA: TGCGCCAGCAGCTTGTTTTGGGACAGGGCCTCCTACGAGCAGTACTTC; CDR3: CASSLFWDRASYEQYF
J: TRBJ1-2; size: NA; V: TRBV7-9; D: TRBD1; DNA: TGTGCCAGCAGCCCGGGACAGGGAGGCTATGGCTACACCTTC; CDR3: CASSPGQGGYGYTF
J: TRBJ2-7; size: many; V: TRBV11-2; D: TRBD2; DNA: TGTGCCAGCAGCCCGCTAGCGGGACCCTCCTACGAGCAGTACTTC; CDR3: CASSPLAGPSYEQYF
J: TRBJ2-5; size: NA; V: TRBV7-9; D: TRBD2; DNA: TGTGCCAGCAGCACGAGGACTAGCGGCAGGAGCCCGGAGACCCAGTACTTC; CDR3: CASSTRTSGRSPETQYF
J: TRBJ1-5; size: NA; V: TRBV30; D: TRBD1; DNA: TGTGCCTGGGGTTTCGGACAGGGCAATCAGCCCCAGCATTTT; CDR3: CAWGFGQGNQPQHF
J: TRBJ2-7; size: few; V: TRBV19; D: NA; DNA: TGTGCCAGTAGTCCCTCCATACGGTTTTCCTCCTACGAGCAGTACTTC; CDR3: CASSPSIRFSSYEQYF
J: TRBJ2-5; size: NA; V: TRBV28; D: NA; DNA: TGTGCCAGCAGCCAGCGAGGGAGCCGTCGCGAGGCCCAGTACTTC; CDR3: CASSQRGSRREAQYF
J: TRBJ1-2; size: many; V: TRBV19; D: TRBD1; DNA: TGTGCCAGTACCGGGACAGGGGCCGTGTGGCGTGGCTACACCTTC; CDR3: CASTGTGAVWRGYTF
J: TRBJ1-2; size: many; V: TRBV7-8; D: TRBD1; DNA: TGTGCCAGCAGCGGGGACAGGCCCGCTAACTATGGCTACACCTTC; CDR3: CASSGDRPANYGYTF
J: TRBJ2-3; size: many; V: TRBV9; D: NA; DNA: TGTGCCAGCAGCGTAGACTGGTTGAGGAGGGGCAACACAGATACGCAGTATTTT; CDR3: CASSVDWLRRGNTDTQYF
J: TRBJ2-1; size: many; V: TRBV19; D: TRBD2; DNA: TGTGCCAGTAGTAACCTAGCGGGGGACAATGAGCAGTTCTTC; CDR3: CASSNLAGDNEQFF
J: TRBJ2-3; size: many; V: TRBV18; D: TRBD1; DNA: TGTGCCAGCTCACCAAAACAGGGGGCAGATACGCAGTATTTT; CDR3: CASSPKQGADTQYF
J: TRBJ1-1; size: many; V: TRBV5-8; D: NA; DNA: TGTGCCAGCAGCTTGGGCGCCCGACGAGGAGGGACTGAAGCTTTCTTT; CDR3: CASSLGARRGGTEAFF
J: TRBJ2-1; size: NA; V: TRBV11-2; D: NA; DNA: TGTGCCAGCAGCTTTTTGCGGGGCCGAACTCGAAATGAGCAGTTCTTC; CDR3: CASSFLRGRTRNEQFF